Presented here are 18 T cell receptor beta chains from one specimen sequenced in a study of beta chain features in type 1 diabetes. Isolated RNA was reverse transcribed in full, so expressed TCRB transcripts were sequenced. Produced via immunoSEQ multiplex PCR; TCRdb's table is partial and in-frame only. The data hold over 300,000 clones, with around 9% observed a single time. These receptors' antigens are unknown. Points from the study as a whole: Within each of all four CD4+ subsets, Type 1 diabetes patients had TCRB CDR3s that were moderately but significantly shorter.

Material for sequencing was central memory CD4+ T cells from blood. Receptor source: a man aged 25 to 45 with type 1 diabetes.

The V gene is TRBV5-1, the J gene TRBJ2-1; D call uncertain. Trimming shortened V by 6 bases and J by 6 bases, and 7 bases separated the two germline ends. From germline, CDR1 is SGHRS and CDR2 YFSETQ. The CDR3 sequence is 11 residues long. CDR3 protein: CASILFNEQFF. As DNA, the CDR3 is TGCGCCAGCATCCTCTTCAATGAGCAGTTCTTC. The full variable domain, rest sourced from reference TRBV5-1 and TRBJ2-1, is KAGVTQTPRYLIKTRGQQVTLSCSPISGHRSVSWYQQTPGQGLQFLFEYFSETQRNKGNFPGRFSGRQFSNSRSEMNVSTLELGDSALYLCASILFNEQFFGPGTRLTVL.

The chain recombines TRBV1 with TRBJ1-2; the table assigns TRBD1, which was not confirmed against the DNA. TRBV1 is termed a pseudogene. The CDR3 sequence is 16 residues long. The CDR3 protein is CTSSQWGDRYNYGYTF. Written as DNA, the CDR3 is TGCACCAGCAGCCAATGGGGGGACAGATATAACTATGGCTACACCTTC.

The gene calls are TRBV7-9 and TRBJ2-1, with 11 bases lining up with TRBD2. This CDR3 spans 12 amino acids. Unmatched junction bases numbered 5, after V lost 5 bases and J lost 14 bases. CDR1 and CDR2 (germline): SEHNR, FQNEAQ (reference sequence). The DNA for the CDR3 is TGTGCCAGCAGCCCGACTAGCGGGGAAGAGTTCTTC. Protein product: CASSPTSGEEFF. Full variable domain (outside the CDR3, taken from reference TRBV7-9 and TRBJ2-1): DTGVSQNPRHKITKRGQNVTFRCDPISEHNRLYWYRQTLGQGPEFLTYFQNEAQLEKSRLLSDRFSAERPKGSFSTLEIQRTEQGDSAMYLCASSPTSGEEFFGPGTRLTVL.

The chain combines TRBV19 with TRBJ1-6; 7 bases fit TRBD1. The germline V gene has CDR1 LNHDA and CDR2 SQIVND (reference sequence). The CDR3 runs 15 residues. V shed 3 bases, J shed 5 bases, and the junction held 4 bases outside the gene matches. CDR3: CASSIAGGNNSPLHF. The CDR3 DNA sequence: TGTGCCAGTAGTATCGCAGGGGGGAATAATTCACCCCTCCACTTT.

The chain carries TRBV6-6 and TRBJ1-6, with D unclear. From germline, CDR1 is MNHNY and CDR2 SVGAGI (reference sequence). The CDR3 contains 15 residues. Trimming shortened V by 3 bases and J by 8 bases, and 14 bases separated the two germline ends. CDR3 in DNA: TGTGCCAGCAGTTATCGGCTTCGTGGAGATTCACCCCTCCACTTT. Its protein is CASSYRLRGDSPLHF.

This clone appeared many times. The CDR3 nucleotides are TGTGCCACCAGCAGAGATCAGGGGGAGACCCAGTACTTC. Its protein product is CATSRDQGETQYF. V usage is TRBV15 and J usage is TRBJ2-5, with a weak D call TRBD1 (6 bases). Between the trimmed V and J ends, which lost 0 bases and 5 bases, there was a span of 7 bases. Germline V gene lookup returns CDR1 LNHNV and CDR2 YYDKDF (reference sequence). This CDR3 spans 13 amino acids.

This clone was counted at least ten times. J is TRBJ2-1 and V is TRBV23-1; 9 bases agree with TRBD2. TRBV23-1 is annotated as an ORF whose role is uncertain. V was clipped by 0 bases and J by 7 bases; unmatched bases: 13. There are 18 residues in the CDR3. Written as DNA, the CDR3 is TGCGCCAGCAGTCAATCGGGGATAGCGGGGGAAGGAGAAAATGAGCAGTTCTTC. The encoded protein is CASSQSGIAGEGENEQFF.

This clone was seen more than once but under ten times. Here the CDR3 reads CASGHGQGGQPQHF. CDR3 DNA sequence: TGTGCTAGTGGCCATGGACAGGGCGGGCAGCCCCAGCATTTT. V and J are TRBV12-5 and TRBJ1-5, with 8 nucleotides matching TRBD1. J lost 7 bases, V lost 6 bases, and 8 bases had no gene match. CDR3 length: 14 amino acids. Germline CDR1 LGHNT, CDR2 FRNRAP.

This clone was seen more than once but under ten times. The rearrangement links TRBV28 to TRBJ1-3, with 7 bases fitting TRBD1. The CDR3 is 13 residues long. V shed 11 bases and J 2 bases; nucleotides not matched to a gene: 6. Germline V gene lookup returns CDR1 MDHEN and CDR2 SYDVKM. The CDR3 DNA sequence: TGTGCCGGACGCAGGGGGGCTGGAAACACCATATATTTT. Protein product: CAGRRGAGNTIYF.

V is TRBV4-1 and J is TRBJ2-7, with D possibly matching TRBD2 (6 bases). CDR1 and CDR2 from the germline V gene are MGHRA and YSYEKL. The V end was cut by 1 base, the J end by 0 bases, with 16 bases between. The CDR3 is 17 residues long. The CDR3 coding sequence is TGCGCCAGCAGCCAAGGATTGGCGGGGCCGAGCTCCTACGAGCAGTACTTC. It translates to CASSQGLAGPSSYEQYF.

This clone was counted many times. The rearrangement joins TRBV7-2 to TRBJ1-6; D unclear. CDR1 and CDR2 (germline): SGHTA, FQGNSA. The CDR3 has 14 residues. V lost 3 bases to trimming and J lost 7 bases, with 10 bases between them. The CDR3 loop reads CASSLNTVNSPLHF. For the CDR3, the DNA is TGTGCCAGCAGCTTGAATACCGTGAATTCACCCCTCCACTTT.

The chain uses TRBV18 and TRBJ1-5, with a tentative D call TRBD1 (5 bases). CDR1 is KGHSH and CDR2 is LQKENI in the germline V gene. V lost 3 bases and J lost 9, with 12 bases in between. The CDR3 sequence is 13 residues long. CDR3 protein: CASSPAREGPQHF. In DNA, the CDR3 is TGTGCCAGCTCACCGGCCAGGGAAGGGCCCCAGCATTTT.

In its sample, this clone was seen a few times. The V gene is TRBV7-2, the J gene TRBJ1-1; 7 bases agree with TRBD1. Germline trimming cut 6 bases from V and 5 bases from J; bases unmatched to any gene: 6. The germline V gene encodes CDR1 SGHTA and CDR2 FQGNSA. There are 13 residues in the CDR3. CDR3 amino acids: CASRGGVGTEAFF. Here the CDR3 DNA reads TGTGCCAGCAGAGGGGGCGTAGGAACTGAAGCTTTCTTT.

This clone was counted only a few times. The chain carries TRBV4-1 and TRBJ2-5; 7 bases map to TRBD2. This CDR3 has 14 amino acids. CDR1 and CDR2 from the germline V gene are MGHRA and YSYEKL. V lost 0 bases and J lost 3; bases outside the gene matches: 1. The CDR3 spells CASSQEGGEETQYF. For the CDR3, the DNA is TGCGCCAGCAGCCAAGAGGGGGGGGAAGAGACCCAGTACTTC.

This clone was found many times. V is TRBV10-3 and J is TRBJ1-2; D perhaps matches TRBD1 (6 bases). The CDR3 is 12 residues long. Per germline, CDR1 ENHRY and CDR2 SYGVKD. V was shortened by 6 bases and J by 6 bases, with 11 bases between the two germline ends. The CDR3 DNA is TGTGCCATCAGAGATAAGGGGGATGGCTACACCTTC. Translation: CAIRDKGDGYTF.

J is TRBJ1-1 and V is TRBV9; D remains ambiguous. Trimming cost V 3 bases and J 2 bases, with 8 bases left between them. This CDR3 is built from 13 residues. Germline CDR1 SGDLS, CDR2 YYNGEE. The CDR3: CASSAGPNTEAFF. The CDR3 DNA sequence: TGTGCCAGCAGCGCCGGACCCAACACTGAAGCTTTCTTT.

In its sample, this clone was seen a few times. This chain connects TRBV5-4 to TRBJ2-1; D is uncertain. V was shortened by 3 bases and J by 5 bases, with 15 bases between the two germline ends. CDR1 is SGHNT and CDR2 is YYREEE in the germline V gene (reference sequence). The CDR3 has 15 amino acids. CDR3 loop: CASSSPSTSHNEQFF. Here the CDR3 DNA reads TGTGCCAGCAGCTCCCCCTCTACCTCTCACAATGAGCAGTTCTTC.

The rearrangement joins TRBV10-3 to TRBJ2-3, with TRBD1 matching over 8 bases. Germline CDR1 reads ENHRY; CDR2 reads SYGVKD. The ends lost 4 bases at V and 4 bases at J; junction bases unmatched: 10. There are 16 residues in the CDR3. The CDR3 loop is CAISAWTGIEADTQYF. CDR3 DNA sequence: TGTGCCATCAGTGCCTGGACAGGGATAGAGGCAGATACGCAGTATTTT.